The next 21 T cell receptor beta chains were all read from a single sample in a study of T cells in Graves' hyperthyroidism and ophthalmopathy. Regions amplified from RNA transcripts were the TCR beta CDR3 regions. In the first-round RT-PCR of the TCR CDR3, the HTBI primer set was used. TCRdb re-called the multiplex PCR reads with MiXCR, one entry per CDR3 protein. There are 610,000 or so distinct CDR3 sequences in the sample; just over 45% occur only once, and roughly 8.2% lies in the top ten. The sequencing input was peripheral blood or thyroid tissue (not recorded which). These receptors were collected from a young woman with Graves' hyperthyroidism.

The V call is TRBV29-1, the J call TRBJ2-7, with D perhaps TRBD1 (6 bases). V was trimmed by 4 bases and J by 7 bases, leaving 20 bases between them. The CDR3 extends over 14 amino acids. CDR1 is SQVTM and CDR2 is ANQGSEA in the germline V gene. CDR3 nucleotide sequence: TGCAGCGTTGCCCCTGCCAGGGGCCAACGGGAGCAGTACTTC. Protein sequence: CSVAPARGQREQYF.

This clonotype has ten or more counts. The gene calls are TRBV20-1 and TRBJ1-4, with D hard to call. Germline CDR1 and CDR2: DFQATT and SNEGSKA (reference sequence). The CDR3 runs 13 residues. V lost 5 bases, J lost 2 bases, and 9 bases lay in between. CDR3: CSAAAGTNEKLFF. The CDR3 DNA is TGCAGTGCTGCAGCCGGCACTAATGAAAAACTGTTTTTT.

V is TRBV29-1 and J is TRBJ1-5; D is uncertain. The CDR3 covers 13 residues. In germline, CDR1 is SQVTM, CDR2 ANQGSEA. Trimming took off 4 bases at V and 6 bases at J, with 13 bases between the two ends. As DNA, the CDR3 is TGCAGCGTTGTTTCCGGGGAAGGTCAGCCCCAGCATTTT. Residues: CSVVSGEGQPQHF.

This clonotype has only one observation. V and J are TRBV7-9 and TRBJ1-1, with D possibly TRBD1 on 6 matching bases. Germline V gives CDR1 SEHNR, CDR2 FQNEAQ (reference sequence). Trimming took off 3 bases at V and 7 bases at J, with 15 bases between the two ends. The CDR3 sequence is 14 residues long. The CDR3 nucleotides read TGTGCCAGCAGCTTGAGCAGAGGGGACAATGAAGCTTTCTTT. This codes for CASSLSRGDNEAFF.

Comments on this clonotype: Because the CDR3 is missing its conserved closing phenylalanine or tryptophan, this is likely a read error. The rearrangement joins TRBV29-1 to TRBJ1-1; tentative D call: TRBD1 (5 bases). This CDR3 spans 13 amino acids. Germline loops: CDR1 SQVTM, CDR2 ANQGSEA. Trimming stripped 6 bases from V and 1 base from J, with 12 bases between. The CDR3 region is CSVGTRTNTEAFL. In nucleotides, the CDR3 is TGCAGCGTCGGGACGCGGACGAACACTGAAGCTTTCCTT.

This clonotype appeared once. The V call is TRBV7-9, the J call TRBJ2-1, with a possible D match to TRBD2 (6 bases). Trimming removed 2 bases from V and 7 bases from J, with 15 bases in between. Germline-derived CDR1 and CDR2 are SEHNR and FQNEAQ (reference sequence). This CDR3 has 15 amino acids. The CDR3 loop reads CASSLLRLVENEQFF. The CDR3 DNA reads TGTGCCAGCAGCTTATTGCGACTAGTTGAGAATGAGCAGTTCTTC.

This clonotype was recorded many times. The chain employs TRBV12-3 or TRBV12-4 and TRBJ2-5; 10 bases map to TRBD2. The J segment lost 5 bases and the V segment lost 6 bases, leaving 3 bases of the junction unmatched. The CDR3 length is 13 residues. The CDR3 region is CASRLSGRETQYF. The CDR3 coding sequence is TGTGCCAGCAGACTTAGCGGGAGGGAGACCCAGTACTTC.

The chain couples TRBV7-2 to TRBJ2-7; maybe TRBD2 (7 bases). This CDR3 has 14 amino acids. Germline loops: CDR1 SGHTA, CDR2 FQGNSA. V lost 6 bases and J lost 2, with 14 bases in between. The CDR3 nucleotides read TGTGCCAGCAGTTACCGGGGGGCCCCCTACGAGCAGTACTTC. This sequence encodes CASSYRGAPYEQYF. Combining the CDR3 with reference TRBV7-2 and TRBJ2-7 gives the whole variable domain GAGVSQSPSNKVTEKGKDVELRCDPISGHTALYWYRQSLGQGLEFLIYFQGNSAPDKSGLPSDRFSAERTGGSVSTLTIQRTQQEDSAVYLCASSYRGAPYEQYFGPGTRLTVT.

This clonotype was recorded a few times. This chain uses TRBV5-6 with TRBJ2-1; no clear D gene. Germline V gene data show CDR1 as SGHDT and CDR2 as YYEEEE. This CDR3 has 13 residues. The germline V and J ends were trimmed by 9 bases and 8 bases, with 18 bases remaining between them. CDR3 in DNA: TGTGCCACCAGTGATTTGTCGCCCGATGAGCAGTTCTTC. Amino acid sequence: CATSDLSPDEQFF.

The chain couples TRBV20-1 to TRBJ2-7, with D unresolved. V lost 8 bases to trimming and J lost 3 bases, with 11 bases between them. This CDR3 is built from 11 residues. Germline V gives CDR1 DFQATT, CDR2 SNEGSKA (reference sequence). CDR3 in amino acids: CSYSPGYEQYF. The CDR3 bases are TGCAGTTACTCCCCGGGCTACGAGCAGTACTTC.

Many counts were recorded for this clonotype. This chain joins TRBV12-3 or TRBV12-4 and TRBJ2-2; 10 bases line up with TRBD1. Losses at the gene ends were 3 bases for V and 6 bases for J; bases not matched to a gene: 4. There are 15 residues in the CDR3. The CDR3 protein is CASSLTGTGAGELFF. CDR3 in DNA: TGTGCCAGCAGTTTGACCGGGACAGGGGCCGGGGAGCTGTTTTTT.

Points on this clonotype: A much larger clone sits a single nucleotide away, making a read error possible. The chain links TRBV12-3 or TRBV12-4 to TRBJ2-7; D is perhaps TRBD2 (6 bases). The CDR3 is made up of 14 amino acids. The CDR3 here is CASRPRGGDPEQYF. In nucleotides, the CDR3 is TGTGCTAGTCGGCCCCGTGGAGGGGACCCTGAGCAGTACTTC.

This clonotype was observed at least ten times. This chain joins TRBV2 and TRBJ1-2; D is perhaps TRBD1 (5 bases). The CDR3 sequence is 15 residues long. Trimming removed 2 bases at V and 4 bases at J, with 14 bases between. In germline, CDR1 is SNHLY, CDR2 FYNNEI. DNA for the CDR3: TGTGCCAGCAGTGAATTCGAGGGACCGGGCTATGGCTACACCTTC. It codes for CASSEFEGPGYGYTF.

There are many counts of this clonotype. This sequence joins TRBV6-2 or TRBV6-3 and TRBJ2-7; D is perhaps TRBD2 (5 bases). The CDR3 has 12 residues. Per germline, CDR1 MNHEY and CDR2 SVGEGT. V lost 0 bases, J lost 6 bases, and 6 bases lay in between. Written as DNA, the CDR3 is TGTGCCAGCAGTTACTCTCTAGCCGAGCAGTACTTC. As protein: CASSYSLAEQYF.

In this sample, this clonotype turned up many times. This rearrangement joins TRBV9 to TRBJ2-2, with 14 bases aligning to TRBD2. The ends lost 4 bases at V and 3 bases at J; junction bases unmatched: 14. Germline CDR1 SGDLS, CDR2 YYNGEE. The CDR3 is 20 residues long. The CDR3 sequence: CASSSRLGLAGDRHTGELFF. The CDR3 nucleotides read TGTGCCAGCAGCTCCCGCCTGGGACTAGCGGGAGACAGGCACACCGGGGAGCTGTTTTTT.

This clonotype came up many times. V is TRBV7-2 and J is TRBJ1-1; 7 bases map to TRBD1. The J segment lost 1 base and the V segment lost 4 bases, leaving 9 bases of the junction unmatched. The CDR3 sequence is 16 residues long. The germline gives CDR1 SGHTA, CDR2 FQGNSA. CDR3 region: CASSSAQGDRNTEAFF. The CDR3 bases are TGTGCCAGCAGCTCCGCTCAGGGGGACCGGAACACTGAAGCTTTCTTT.

This chain uses TRBV7-9 with TRBJ1-4, with D perhaps TRBD1 (6 bases). V was shortened by 5 bases and J by 3 bases, with 22 bases between the two germline ends. This CDR3 has 18 amino acids. Germline lookup yields CDR1 SEHNR and CDR2 FQNEAQ (reference sequence). Here the CDR3 reads CASSGRGNPGTPNEKLFF. The CDR3 region has the DNA TGTGCCAGCAGCGGACGAGGGAACCCCGGGACACCTAATGAAAAACTGTTTTTT. Full variable domain (missing parts from reference TRBV7-9 and TRBJ1-4): DTGVSQNPRHKITKRGQNVTFRCDPISEHNRLYWYRQTLGQGPEFLTYFQNEAQLEKSRLLSDRFSAERPKGSFSTLEIQRTEQGDSAMYLCASSGRGNPGTPNEKLFFGSGTQLSVL.

This clonotype occurred many times. The chain couples TRBV20-1 to TRBJ2-2; maybe TRBD2 (6 bases). The V end lost 2 bases, the J end lost 5 bases, and 15 bases lay between the germline ends. The CDR3 contains 15 residues. The germline gives CDR1 DFQATT, CDR2 SNEGSKA (reference sequence). CDR3 nucleotide sequence: TGCAGTGCTAGACCTGGGGCGGGAATAACCGGGGAGCTGTTTTTT. Translated, it gives CSARPGAGITGELFF.

At least ten counts were recorded for this clonotype. J is TRBJ1-3 and V is TRBV29-1; D uncertain. This CDR3 region has 15 residues. Trimming removed 2 bases from V and 2 bases from J, with 13 bases in between. Germline assignment: CDR1 SQVTM and CDR2 ANQGSEA. The CDR3 loop reads CSVEKLVRTGNTIYF. The CDR3, as DNA: TGCAGCGTTGAAAAGCTGGTTCGAACTGGAAACACCATATATTTT. Combining the CDR3 with reference TRBV29-1 and TRBJ1-3 gives the whole variable domain SAVISQKPSRDICQRGTSLTIQCQVDSQVTMMFWYRQQPGQSLTLIATANQGSEATYESGFVIDKFPISRPNLTFSTLTVSNMSPEDSSIYLCSVEKLVRTGNTIYFGEGSWLTVV.

Regarding this clonotype: A much larger clonotype is one base distant, so this may be a read error. The chain carries TRBV12-5 and TRBJ2-7, with D possibly being TRBD2 (6 bases). Germline V gene sequence: CDR1 LGHNT, CDR2 FRNRAP. The CDR3 has 14 amino acids. Trimming pared 1 base from V and 4 bases from J, leaving 11 bases between. CDR3 bases: TGTGCTAGTGGTTTGGGACGGGGAGGATACGAGCAGTACTTC. The encoded protein is CASGLGRGGYEQYF.

This clonotype was seen many times. One end of the junction is discordant with germline, which a read error may explain. V is TRBV7-9 and J is TRBJ1-1, with a possible D match to TRBD1 (5 bases). The CDR3 totals 14 residues. Germline CDR1 and CDR2: SEHNR and FQNEAQ (reference sequence). The CDR3 protein is CASSLTAMNTEAFF. As DNA, the CDR3 is TGCGCCAGCAGCTTGACAGCCATGAACACTGAAGCTTTCTTT.